One sample yielded the 30 T cell receptor beta chains listed below, sequenced in a study of blood T cells in healthy people across ages. Together with a sample-barcoded 5' primer, a J-beta primer mix was included in a second PCR lasting about 7 to 12 cycles. Via MiXCR, TCRdb re-called the 5' RACE reads, giving one row per CDR3 protein. The sample lists 550,000 to 600,000 distinct CDR3 sequences; about 45% were seen once. Sequencing used blood. These receptors all come from a man older than 75 in good health.

The chain joins TRBV7-9 to TRBJ1-5; D might be TRBD1 (5 bases). In germline, CDR1 is SEHNR, CDR2 FQNEAQ (reference sequence). Trimming took off 3 bases at V and 4 bases at J, with 13 bases between the two ends. The length of the CDR3 is 15 residues. CDR3 DNA sequence: TGTGCCAGCAGCTTCCACGACAGACCTAATCAGCCCCAGCATTTT. This translates into CASSFHDRPNQPQHF.

The chain uses TRBV27 and TRBJ2-3; no clear D gene. This CDR3 is built from 13 residues. The V gene lost 3 bases and the J gene lost 6 bases, with 10 bases spanning the gap. Germline V gives CDR1 MNHEY, CDR2 SMNVEV (reference sequence). The CDR3 region has the DNA TGTGCCAGCAGTTTTTGGGGATCGGATACGCAGTATTTT. Its protein is CASSFWGSDTQYF.

This clonotype showed up many times. V is TRBV6-6 and J is TRBJ1-4; D is perhaps TRBD1 (5 bases). V was shortened by 5 bases and J by 14 bases, with 12 bases between the two germline ends. Germline V CDR1 and CDR2: MNHNY, SVGAGI (reference sequence). The CDR3 totals 11 residues. CDR3 protein: CASSQRDHLFF. Written as DNA, the CDR3 is TGTGCCAGCAGTCAGCGGGACCACCTGTTTTTT.

The gene calls are TRBV7-9 and TRBJ2-7; 9 bases are shared with TRBD2. Unmatched junction bases numbered 10, after V lost 5 bases and J lost 5 bases. Germline CDR1 reads SEHNR; CDR2 reads FQNEAQ (reference sequence). This CDR3 contains 15 residues. In nucleotides, the CDR3 is TGTGCCAGCAGCCAAAGAGGGACTAGCAACCACGAGCAGTACTTC. Its protein is CASSQRGTSNHEQYF.

To note about this clonotype: A read error may be the cause here, since a much bigger clone is one base away. The chain employs TRBV7-9 and TRBJ2-3, with D unclear. Germline V gene lookup returns CDR1 SEHNR and CDR2 FQNEAQ (reference sequence). The CDR3 has 12 amino acids. The CDR3 DNA reads TGTGCCGGCAGCTTAGTTGGAGATACGCAGTATTTT. It is translated as CAGSLVGDTQYF.

The CDR3 DNA follows: TGTGCCAGCAGCTTAACACCGTCGGGGGGGGCCACTAGCACAGATACGCAGTATTTT. Amino acid sequence: CASSLTPSGGATSTDTQYF. This chain uses TRBV7-9 with TRBJ2-3, with 8 bases matching TRBD2. CDR1 SEHNR and CDR2 FQNEAQ come from the germline V gene (reference sequence). This CDR3 has 19 residues. V lost 2 bases and J lost 0; bases outside the gene matches: 13. Full variable domain (missing parts from reference TRBV7-9 and TRBJ2-3): DTGVSQNPRHKITKRGQNVTFRCDPISEHNRLYWYRQTLGQGPEFLTYFQNEAQLEKSRLLSDRFSAERPKGSFSTLEIQRTEQGDSAMYLCASSLTPSGGATSTDTQYFGPGTRLTVL.

The gene calls are TRBV12-3 or TRBV12-4 and TRBJ2-1, with D tentatively TRBD1 or TRBD2 (5 bases each). With 5 bases removed from V and 8 bases from J, the gap between germline ends came to 22 bases. The CDR3 sequence is 16 residues long. CDR3 nucleotide sequence: TGTGCCAGCAGTGTATTCCAGGGCCCCGGGGTCGATGAGCAGTTCTTC. Translated, it gives CASSVFQGPGVDEQFF.

The CDR3 sequence is CASSQWQRGGHGEQFF. The CDR3 DNA reads TGCGCCAGCAGCCAGTGGCAGCGGGGGGGCCATGGTGAGCAGTTCTTC. The chain carries TRBV4-3 and TRBJ2-1; TRBD2 matches at 10 bases. V lost 3 bases, J lost 9 bases, and 11 bases stayed unmatched. Per germline, CDR1 LGHNA and CDR2 YSLEER. The CDR3 sequence is 16 residues long.

The chain combines TRBV7-9 with TRBJ1-6; D ambiguous. V was shortened by 1 base and J by 5 bases, with 12 bases between the two germline ends. CDR1 is SEHNR and CDR2 is FQNEAQ in the germline V gene (reference sequence). The CDR3 is made up of 16 amino acids. Here the CDR3 reads CASSLVVGRDNSPLHF. The CDR3 coding sequence is TGTGCCAGCAGCTTAGTAGTAGGCAGAGATAATTCACCCCTCCACTTT. The full variable domain, in which reference TRBV7-9 and TRBJ1-6 provide the parts outside the CDR3, is DTGVSQNPRHKITKRGQNVTFRCDPISEHNRLYWYRQTLGQGPEFLTYFQNEAQLEKSRLLSDRFSAERPKGSFSTLEIQRTEQGDSAMYLCASSLVVGRDNSPLHFGNGTRLTVT.

The chain joins TRBV24-1 to TRBJ2-6; the D is unclear. CDR3 length: 16 residues. Trimming took 5 bases from V and 0 from J, leaving 10 bases between them. The germline V gene has CDR1 KGHDR and CDR2 SFDVKD. DNA of the CDR3: TGTGCCACCAGTGGCCAGATTAGCTCTGGGGCCAACGTCCTGACTTTC. Translating gives CATSGQISSGANVLTF.

The chain recombines TRBV5-1 with TRBJ2-4, with a weak D call TRBD2 (5 bases). Germline CDR1 is SGHRS and CDR2 is YFSETQ. The CDR3 loop spans 14 amino acids. Trimming left V 0 bases short and J 7 bases short, with 11 bases between. DNA for the CDR3: TGCGCCAGCAGCTTGGTACTAGGCGGGAACATTCAGTACTTC. Its protein is CASSLVLGGNIQYF.

The rearrangement joins TRBV3-1 to TRBJ1-2, with 12 bases lining up with TRBD1. The CDR3 contains 17 residues. The trim removed 4 bases at V and 2 bases at J, leaving 8 bases unmatched. Per the germline V gene, CDR1 is LGHDT and CDR2 is YNNKEL (reference sequence). The CDR3, as DNA: TGTGCCAGCAGCCCCACCGGGACAGGGGGCGCGAACTATGGCTACACCTTC. This gives the protein CASSPTGTGGANYGYTF.

V usage is TRBV7-9 and J usage is TRBJ1-2, with 8 positions matching TRBD1. This CDR3 comprises 16 residues. CDR1 and CDR2 (germline): SEHNR, FQNEAQ (reference sequence). With 5 bases clipped from V and 3 bases from J, the junction kept 11 bases outside the gene matches. In DNA, the CDR3 is TGTGCCAGCAGCCCCCAGACAGGGGACGCTGACTATGGCTACACCTTC. Translation: CASSPQTGDADYGYTF.

The rearrangement links TRBV10-3 to TRBJ2-7, with 9 bases that match TRBD1. This CDR3 contains 13 residues. The V gene's germline CDR1 is ENHRY and CDR2 SYGVKD. Germline trimming cut 10 bases from V and 5 bases from J; bases unmatched to any gene: 9. The CDR3 DNA is TGTGCCACCGTGAGGGACAGGGACCACGAGCAGTACTTC. Translation gives CATVRDRDHEQYF.

The CDR3 here is CASSLIGSEAFF. The CDR3 region has the DNA TGTGCCAGCAGCTTAATCGGCTCTGAAGCTTTCTTT. This sequence joins TRBV7-2 and TRBJ1-1; D remains unclear. The CDR3 is 12 residues long. Trimming cost V 2 bases and J 6 bases, with 7 bases left between them. CDR1 is SGHTA, CDR2 FQGNSA, per germline.

V is TRBV6-6 and J is TRBJ2-6, with unresolved D. The CDR3 is made up of 17 amino acids. V was clipped by 7 bases and J by 2 bases, with 18 bases between them. The V gene's germline CDR1 is MNHNY and CDR2 SVGAGI (reference sequence). In nucleotides, the CDR3 is TGTGCCAGCAAAAAAGGGTCGCCCCTAACTGGGGCCAACGTCCTGACTTTC. It encodes CASKKGSPLTGANVLTF.

V gene TRBV6-6 combines with J gene TRBJ2-1; 9 nucleotides align to TRBD1. The closer fit of TRBJ2-7 to the DNA end suggests the J call may be wrong. CDR3 length: 15 residues. CDR1 and CDR2 (germline): MNHNY, SVGAGI (reference sequence). The CDR3 DNA follows: TGTGCCAGCAGTCTACGGACAGGGGACTACAATGAGCAGTACTTC. It translates to CASSLRTGDYNEQYF.

Of note for this clonotype: A read error may be the cause here, since a much bigger clone is one base away. CDR3 DNA sequence: TGCGCCAGCAGCGTGGGACAGGGGTACAACGAGCAGTACTTC. It codes for CASSVGQGYNEQYF. This chain uses TRBV5-1 with TRBJ2-4; 10 positions match TRBD1. The closer fit of TRBJ2-7 to the DNA end suggests the J call may be wrong. Germline-derived CDR1 and CDR2 are SGHRS and YFSETQ. The CDR3 contains 14 residues.

This clonotype was seen a few times. The chain couples TRBV27 to TRBJ2-1, with D unclear. The CDR3 is 11 amino acids. Germline V gene sequence: CDR1 MNHEY, CDR2 SMNVEV (reference sequence). Trimming took off 3 bases at V and 9 bases at J, with 6 bases between the two ends. CDR3 DNA sequence: TGTGCCAGCAGTTTTGCTAGTGAGCAGTTCTTC. Its protein product is CASSFASEQFF.

The chain uses TRBV6-1 and TRBJ1-2, with D unresolved. CDR3 length equals 14 residues. Germline V gives CDR1 MNHNS, CDR2 SASEGT. V lost 7 bases, J lost 0 bases, and 12 bases lay in between. CDR3 nucleotides: TGTGCCAGCATAGTAAACGAAGCTAACTATGGCTACACCTTC. Translated: CASIVNEANYGYTF.

V usage is TRBV12-3 or TRBV12-4 and J usage is TRBJ1-5, with 10 bases identical to TRBD1. The CDR3 runs 14 residues. The V gene end was trimmed by 5 bases and the J gene end by 6 bases; junction bases not matched to a gene: 4. The CDR3 protein is CASSRQGAGQPQHF. The CDR3 bases are TGTGCCAGCAGTCGACAGGGGGCAGGTCAGCCCCAGCATTTT.

In regard to this clonotype: Since a much larger clone is just one base distant, this may be a read error. This chain links TRBV7-9 with TRBJ2-1; D remains unclear. Germline V gene data show CDR1 as SEHNR and CDR2 as FQNEAQ (reference sequence). The CDR3 extends over 13 amino acids. V was shortened by 4 bases and J by 5 bases, with 9 bases between the two germline ends. In nucleotides, the CDR3 is TGTGCCAGCAGCTGCAGTTTAGACAATGAGCAGTTCTTC. Protein product: CASSCSLDNEQFF. Looking up the rest from reference TRBV7-9 and TRBJ2-1 gives the full variable domain: DTGVSQNPRHKITKRGQNVTFRCDPISEHNRLYWYRQTLGQGPEFLTYFQNEAQLEKSRLLSDRFSAERPKGSFSTLEIQRTEQGDSAMYLCASSCSLDNEQFFGPGTRLTVL.

The chain carries TRBV2 and TRBJ1-2, with D possibly matching TRBD1 (5 bases). V was pared by 2 bases and J by 10 bases, with 26 bases between. This CDR3 is 17 amino acids long. CDR1 and CDR2 from the germline V gene are SNHLY and FYNNEI. The DNA of the CDR3 is TGTGCCAGCAGTGAATTCTCCGGTTCGGGACCGACCTCTTTCTACACCTTC. Protein: CASSEFSGSGPTSFYTF.

The chain combines TRBV6-5 with TRBJ2-7; TRBD2 agrees at 7 bases. The CDR3 extends over 14 amino acids. The germline V gene has CDR1 MNHEY and CDR2 SVGAGI. V lost 6 bases and J lost 1; bases outside the gene matches: 6. CDR3 sequence: CASRGLGRSYEQYF. CDR3 DNA: TGTGCCAGCAGAGGACTAGGCAGGTCCTACGAGCAGTACTTC.

The chain combines TRBV15 with TRBJ1-4; 9 bases match TRBD1. Germline lookup yields CDR1 LNHNV and CDR2 YYDKDF (reference sequence). This CDR3 spans 15 amino acids. J was trimmed by 6 bases and V by 2 bases; bases with no gene match: 4. The DNA of the CDR3 is TGTGCCACCAGCAGACCGGGACAGGGTTATGAAAAACTGTTTTTT. Protein product: CATSRPGQGYEKLFF.

The genes are TRBV7-2 and TRBJ2-2; D is undetermined. The ends were cut back, 6 bases at V and 6 bases at J, with 11 bases in the middle. The CDR3 contains 13 residues. Germline CDR1 and CDR2: SGHTA and FQGNSA. The CDR3 protein is CASSKGPPGELFF. CDR3 DNA sequence: TGTGCCAGCAGTAAAGGCCCTCCCGGGGAGCTGTTTTTT.

The chain is built from TRBV2 and TRBJ1-1; no firm D call. The CDR3 runs to 15 residues. Germline V gene lookup returns CDR1 SNHLY and CDR2 FYNNEI. Trimming took off 6 bases at V and 6 bases at J, with 20 bases between the two ends. The CDR3 nucleotides read TGTGCCAGCAGATTGGCGGGGAACATGGGTGCTGAAGCTTTCTTT. This gives the protein CASRLAGNMGAEAFF.

In nucleotides, the CDR3 is TGTGCCAGCAGTAATGGACAGGGGAGGTCCTACGAGCAGTACTTC. Translating gives CASSNGQGRSYEQYF. The chain joins TRBV6-6 to TRBJ2-7; 9 bases are a match to TRBD1. In germline, CDR1 is MNHNY, CDR2 SVGAGI (reference sequence). The V gene end was trimmed by 5 bases and the J gene end by 1 base; junction bases not matched to a gene: 6. There are 15 residues in the CDR3.

The chain combines TRBV7-2 with TRBJ2-1, with TRBD2 identical over 10 bases. The length of the CDR3 is 19 residues. Trimming took 5 bases from V and 1 from J; bases not matched to a gene: 14. Looked up from germline, CDR1 is SGHTA and CDR2 is FQGNSA. The chain's CDR3 is CASSEPSGSTRNSYNEQFF. The CDR3 DNA follows: TGTGCCAGCAGCGAACCTAGCGGGAGTACGCGAAATTCCTACAATGAGCAGTTCTTC.

V gene TRBV6-5 combines with J gene TRBJ2-4; D perhaps matches TRBD1 (6 bases). The tail of the sequence fits TRBJ2-7 better, so the J call may be wrong. The CDR3 is 14 residues long. Germline lookup yields CDR1 MNHEY and CDR2 SVGAGI. For the CDR3, the DNA is TGTGCCAACTCCGACAGGAGTAGTTACGACGAGCAGTACTTC. It is translated as CANSDRSSYDEQYF.